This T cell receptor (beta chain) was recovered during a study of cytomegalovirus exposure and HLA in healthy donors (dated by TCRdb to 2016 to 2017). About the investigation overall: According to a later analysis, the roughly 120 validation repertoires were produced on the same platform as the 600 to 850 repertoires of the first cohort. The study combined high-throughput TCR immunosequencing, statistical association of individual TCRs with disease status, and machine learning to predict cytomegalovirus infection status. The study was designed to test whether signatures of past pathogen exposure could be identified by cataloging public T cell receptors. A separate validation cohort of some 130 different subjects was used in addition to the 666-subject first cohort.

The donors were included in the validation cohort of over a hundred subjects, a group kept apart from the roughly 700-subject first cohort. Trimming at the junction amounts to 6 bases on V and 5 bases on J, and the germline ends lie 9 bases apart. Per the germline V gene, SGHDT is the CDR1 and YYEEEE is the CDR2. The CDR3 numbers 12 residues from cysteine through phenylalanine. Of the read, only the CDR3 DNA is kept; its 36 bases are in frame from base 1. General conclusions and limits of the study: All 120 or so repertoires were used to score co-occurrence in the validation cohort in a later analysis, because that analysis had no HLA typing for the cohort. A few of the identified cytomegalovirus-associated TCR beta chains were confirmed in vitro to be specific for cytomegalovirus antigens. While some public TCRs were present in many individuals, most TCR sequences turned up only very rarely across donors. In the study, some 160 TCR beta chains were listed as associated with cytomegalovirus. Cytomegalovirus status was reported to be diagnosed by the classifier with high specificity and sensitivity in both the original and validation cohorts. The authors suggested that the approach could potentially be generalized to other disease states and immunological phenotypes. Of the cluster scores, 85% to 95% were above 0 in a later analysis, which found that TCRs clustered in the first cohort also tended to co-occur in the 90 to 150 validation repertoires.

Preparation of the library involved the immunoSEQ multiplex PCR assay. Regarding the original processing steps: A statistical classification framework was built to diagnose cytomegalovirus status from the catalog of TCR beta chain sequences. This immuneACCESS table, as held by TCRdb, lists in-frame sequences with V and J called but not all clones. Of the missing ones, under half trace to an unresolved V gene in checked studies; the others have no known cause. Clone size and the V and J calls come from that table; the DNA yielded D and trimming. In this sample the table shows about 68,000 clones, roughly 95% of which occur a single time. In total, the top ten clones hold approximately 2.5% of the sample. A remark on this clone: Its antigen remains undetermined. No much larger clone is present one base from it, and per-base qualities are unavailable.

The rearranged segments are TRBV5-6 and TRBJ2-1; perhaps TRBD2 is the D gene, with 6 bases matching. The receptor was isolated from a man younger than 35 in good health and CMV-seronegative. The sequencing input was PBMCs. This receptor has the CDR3 CASTRENNEQFF. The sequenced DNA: TGTGCCAGCACTCGGGAGAACAATGAGCAGTTCTTC.